The rows below give T cell receptor beta chains drawn from one sample of a study of post-analysis software for immune sequencing data. One entry per CDR3 protein, called by TCRdb with MiXCR from the PCR reads. The repertoire holds hundreds of thousands of distinct CDR3 sequences, with under 70% as singletons. The sample comprised blood. These receptors were taken from a girl aged 10-17 years with multiple sclerosis. The CDR3 runs from the conserved cysteine through the conserved F or W. A D gene is named only where the DNA matches it firmly. Rows give clone size only sometimes, using once, few, many, or a class for an expanded clone.

D: TRBD1; J: TRBJ1-1; size: NA; V: TRBV7-9; CDR3: CASSLVGGEIEAFF; DNA: TGTGCCAGCAGCCTAGTAGGGGGCGAGATTGAAGCTTTCTTT
D: NA; J: TRBJ2-7; size: few; V: TRBV25-1; CDR3: CASRRSSYEQYF; DNA: TGTGCCAGCAGACGGAGCTCCTACGAGCAGTACTTC
D: TRBD1; J: TRBJ1-1; size: few; V: TRBV28; CDR3: CASTFLFGQGNTEAFF; DNA: TGTGCCAGCACTTTCCTATTCGGACAGGGGAACACTGAAGCTTTCTTT
D: TRBD1; J: TRBJ2-7; size: many; V: TRBV6-5; CDR3: CASSDRGPYEQYF; DNA: TGTGCCAGCAGTGACAGGGGCCCCTACGAGCAGTACTTC
D: NA; J: TRBJ1-2; size: NA; V: TRBV29-1; CDR3: CSVEGTGGQTFLNYGYTF; DNA: TGCAGCGTTGAAGGGACCGGGGGGCAAACTTTTTTAAACTATGGCTACACCTTC
D: NA; J: TRBJ2-1; size: once; V: TRBV3-1; CDR3: CASSQETDSPYNEQFF; DNA: TGTGCCAGCAGCCAAGAGACAGACTCCCCCTACAATGAGCAGTTCTTC
D: TRBD1; J: TRBJ2-7; size: few; V: TRBV9; CDR3: CASSENARQGRYEQYF; DNA: TGTGCCAGCAGCGAAAACGCTAGACAGGGCAGGTACGAGCAGTACTTC
D: NA; J: TRBJ2-5; size: NA; V: TRBV6-1; CDR3: CASSESLGPPETQYF; DNA: TGTGCCAGCAGTGAAAGCTTGGGACCGCCCGAGACCCAGTACTTC
D: NA; J: TRBJ2-1; size: few; V: TRBV24-1; CDR3: CATSDNSWSYNEQFF; DNA: TGTGCCACCAGTGATAATAGTTGGTCCTACAATGAGCAGTTCTTC
D: TRBD2; J: TRBJ2-7; size: NA; V: TRBV7-2; CDR3: CASRPSGISIQQYF; DNA: TGTGCCAGCAGACCAAGCGGGATCTCTATCCAGCAGTACTTC
D: NA; J: TRBJ1-1; size: NA; V: TRBV29-1; CDR3: CSADIITEAEAFF; DNA: TGCAGCGCCGACATCATCACCGAGGCTGAAGCTTTCTTT
D: NA; J: TRBJ2-3; size: NA; V: TRBV5-1; CDR3: CASSLGVLKGGRTDTRYF; DNA: TGCGCCAGCAGCTTGGGGGTGCTGAAGGGAGGCCGCACAGATACGCGGTATTTT
D: NA; J: TRBJ2-1; size: NA; V: TRBV18; CDR3: CASSSFRDTYEQFF; DNA: TGTGCCAGCTCATCTTTCCGGGACACCTATGAGCAGTTCTTC
D: NA; J: TRBJ2-7; size: once; V: TRBV29-1; CDR3: CSAERRQGINYEQYF; DNA: TGCAGCGCTGAAAGAAGGCAGGGAATAAACTACGAGCAGTACTTC
D: TRBD1; J: TRBJ1-4; size: few; V: TRBV5-8; CDR3: CASRWDSTTTNEKLFF; DNA: TGTGCCAGCAGGTGGGACAGTACGACAACTAATGAAAAACTGTTTTTT
D: NA; J: TRBJ1-2; size: NA; V: TRBV7-3; CDR3: CASSPAGGNYGYTF; DNA: TGTGCCAGCAGCCCCGCGGGGGGGAACTATGGCTACACCTTC
D: NA; J: TRBJ2-4; size: NA; V: TRBV14; CDR3: CASSLNLEIQYF; DNA: TGTGCCAGCAGCCTAAACTTGGAGATTCAGTACTTC
D: TRBD2; J: TRBJ2-1; size: many; V: TRBV2; CDR3: CASTGTSGSSNEQFF; DNA: TGTGCCAGCACCGGGACTAGCGGGAGCTCTAATGAGCAGTTCTTC
D: NA; J: TRBJ1-2; size: few; V: TRBV5-1; CDR3: CASSLERAYGYTF; DNA: TGCGCCAGCAGCTTGGAAAGGGCATATGGCTACACCTTC
D: NA; J: TRBJ2-3; size: NA; V: TRBV7-6; CDR3: CASSPGTSRLSDTQYF; DNA: TGTGCCAGCAGCCCAGGAACTAGCCGTCTCTCAGATACGCAGTATTTT
D: NA; J: TRBJ2-6; size: NA; V: TRBV7-9; CDR3: CARAPGTSGANVLTF; DNA: TGTGCCAGAGCCCCAGGGACATCGGGGGCCAACGTCCTGACTTTC
D: NA; J: TRBJ1-2; size: few; V: TRBV6-6; CDR3: CASSTTGGQPGYTF; DNA: TGTGCCAGCAGTACCACCGGGGGACAACCAGGCTACACCTTC
D: NA; J: TRBJ2-3; size: NA; V: TRBV5-1; CDR3: CASSAGLPDTQYF; DNA: TGCGCCAGCAGCGCGGGACTCCCAGATACGCAGTATTTT
D: NA; J: TRBJ2-3; size: many; V: TRBV3-1; CDR3: CASSQSDTQYF; DNA: TGTGCCAGCAGCCAATCAGATACGCAGTATTTT
D: TRBD2; J: TRBJ2-5; size: NA; V: TRBV7-2; CDR3: CASSPAGGQWGETQYF; DNA: TGTGCCAGCAGCCCAGCGGGGGGACAGTGGGGGGAGACCCAGTACTTC